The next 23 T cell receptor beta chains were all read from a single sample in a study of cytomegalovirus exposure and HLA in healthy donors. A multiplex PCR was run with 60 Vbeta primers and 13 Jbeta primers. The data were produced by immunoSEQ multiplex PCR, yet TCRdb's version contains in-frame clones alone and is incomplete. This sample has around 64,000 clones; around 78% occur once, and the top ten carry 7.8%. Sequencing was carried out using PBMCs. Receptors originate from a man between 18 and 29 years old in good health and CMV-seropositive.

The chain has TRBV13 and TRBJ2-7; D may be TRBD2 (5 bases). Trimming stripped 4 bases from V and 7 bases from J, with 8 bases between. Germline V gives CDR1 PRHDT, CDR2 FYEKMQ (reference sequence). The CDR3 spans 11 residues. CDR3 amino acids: CASSSTGEQYF. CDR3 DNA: TGTGCCAGCAGCTCCACGGGGGAGCAGTACTTC. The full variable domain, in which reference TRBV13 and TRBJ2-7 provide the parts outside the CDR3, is AAGVIQSPRHLIKEKRETATLKCYPIPRHDTVYWYQQGPGQDPQFLISFYEKMQSDKGSIPDRFSAQQFSDYHSELNMSSLELGDSALYFCASSSTGEQYFGPGTRLTVT.

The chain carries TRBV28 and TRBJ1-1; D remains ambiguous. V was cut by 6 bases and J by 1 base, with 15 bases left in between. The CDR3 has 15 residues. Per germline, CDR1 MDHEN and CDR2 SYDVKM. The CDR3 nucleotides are TGTGCCAGCAGCCTCTTGAGACTGAAGAACACTGAAGCTTTCTTT. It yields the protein CASSLLRLKNTEAFF.

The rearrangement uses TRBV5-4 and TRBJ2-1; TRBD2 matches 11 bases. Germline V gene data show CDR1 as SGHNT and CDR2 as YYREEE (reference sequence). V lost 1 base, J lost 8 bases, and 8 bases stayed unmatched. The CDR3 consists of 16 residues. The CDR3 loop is CASSLRLAGGVDEQFF. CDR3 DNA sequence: TGTGCCAGCAGCTTGAGGCTAGCGGGGGGTGTAGATGAGCAGTTCTTC.

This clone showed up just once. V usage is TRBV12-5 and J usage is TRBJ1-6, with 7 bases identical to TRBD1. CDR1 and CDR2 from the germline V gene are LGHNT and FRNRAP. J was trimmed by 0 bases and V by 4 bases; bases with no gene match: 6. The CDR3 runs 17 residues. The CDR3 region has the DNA TGTGCTAGTGGTTCGACAGGGTACAGCTCCTATAATTCACCCCTCCACTTT. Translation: CASGSTGYSSYNSPLHF.

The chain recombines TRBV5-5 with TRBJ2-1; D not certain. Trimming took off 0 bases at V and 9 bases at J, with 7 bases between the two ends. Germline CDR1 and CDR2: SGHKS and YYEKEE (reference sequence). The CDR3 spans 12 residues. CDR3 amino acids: CASSLAAGEQFF. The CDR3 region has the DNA TGTGCCAGCAGCTTGGCCGCAGGTGAGCAGTTCTTC. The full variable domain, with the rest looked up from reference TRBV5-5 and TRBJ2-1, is DAGVTQSPTHLIKTRGQQVTLRCSPISGHKSVSWYQQVLGQGPQFIFQYYEKEERGRGNFPDRFSARQFPNYSSELNVNALLLGDSALYLCASSLAAGEQFFGPGTRLTVL.

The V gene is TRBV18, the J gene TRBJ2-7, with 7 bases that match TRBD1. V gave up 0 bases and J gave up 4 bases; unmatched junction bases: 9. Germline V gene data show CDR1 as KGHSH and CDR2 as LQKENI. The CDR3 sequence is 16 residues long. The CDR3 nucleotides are TGTGCCAGCTCACCACCAGGGGGCCCAAACTCTTACGAGCAGTACTTC. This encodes CASSPPGGPNSYEQYF.

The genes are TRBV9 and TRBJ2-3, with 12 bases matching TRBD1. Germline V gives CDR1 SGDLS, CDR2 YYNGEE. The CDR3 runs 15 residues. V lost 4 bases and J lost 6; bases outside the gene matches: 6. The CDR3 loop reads CASSSGTGGFDTQYF. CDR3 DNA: TGTGCCAGCAGCTCCGGGACAGGGGGCTTCGATACGCAGTATTTT.

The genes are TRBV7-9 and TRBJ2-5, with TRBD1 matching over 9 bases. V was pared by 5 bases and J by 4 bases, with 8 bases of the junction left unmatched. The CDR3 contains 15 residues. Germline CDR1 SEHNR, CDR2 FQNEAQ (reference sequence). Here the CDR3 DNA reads TGTGCCAGCAGCATACAGGGGGCGCGGGCAGAGACCCAGTACTTC. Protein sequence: CASSIQGARAETQYF.

CDR3 in amino acids: CASSFTGDRTYEQYF. The CDR3 bases are TGTGCCAGCAGTTTCACAGGGGATCGCACCTACGAGCAGTACTTC. The chain employs TRBV6-5 and TRBJ2-7; 7 bases match TRBD1. This CDR3 comprises 15 residues. Germline values: CDR1 MNHEY, CDR2 SVGAGI. V was clipped by 4 bases and J by 2 bases; unmatched bases: 8.

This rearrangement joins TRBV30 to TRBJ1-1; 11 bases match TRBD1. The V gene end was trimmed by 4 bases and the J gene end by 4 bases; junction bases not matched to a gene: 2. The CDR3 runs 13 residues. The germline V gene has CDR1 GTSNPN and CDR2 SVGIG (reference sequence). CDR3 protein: CAWMGTGGTEAFF. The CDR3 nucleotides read TGTGCCTGGATGGGGACAGGGGGCACTGAAGCTTTCTTT. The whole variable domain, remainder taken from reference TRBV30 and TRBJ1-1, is SQTIHQWPATLVQPVGSPLSLECTVEGTSNPNLYWYRQAAGRGLQLLFYSVGIGQISSEVPQNLSASRPQDRQFILSSKKLLLSDSGFYLCAWMGTGGTEAFFGQGTRLTVV.

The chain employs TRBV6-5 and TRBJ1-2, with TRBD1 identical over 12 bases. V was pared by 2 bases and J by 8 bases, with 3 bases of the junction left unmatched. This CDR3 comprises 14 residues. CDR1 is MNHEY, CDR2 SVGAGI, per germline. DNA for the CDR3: TGTGCCAGCAGTTACCGGGACAGGGGGCAGGGCTACACCTTC. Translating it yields CASSYRDRGQGYTF.

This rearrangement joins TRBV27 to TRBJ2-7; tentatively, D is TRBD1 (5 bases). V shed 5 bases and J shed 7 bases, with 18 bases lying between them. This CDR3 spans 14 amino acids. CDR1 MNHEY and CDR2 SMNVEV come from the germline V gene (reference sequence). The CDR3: CASSPMGPSVEQYF. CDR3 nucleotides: TGTGCCAGCAGTCCCATGGGGCCGAGTGTAGAGCAGTACTTC.

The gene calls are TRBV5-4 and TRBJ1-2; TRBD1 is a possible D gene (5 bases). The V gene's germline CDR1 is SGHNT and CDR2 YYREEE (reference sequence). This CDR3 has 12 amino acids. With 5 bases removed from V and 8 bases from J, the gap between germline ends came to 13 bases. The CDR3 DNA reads TGTGCCAGCAGAATTGCCAGGGAAGGCTACACCTTC. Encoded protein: CASRIAREGYTF.

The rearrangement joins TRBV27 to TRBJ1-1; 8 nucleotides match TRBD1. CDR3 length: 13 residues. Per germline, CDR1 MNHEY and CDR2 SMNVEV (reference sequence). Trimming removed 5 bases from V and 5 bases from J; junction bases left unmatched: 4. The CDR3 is CASSQGARTEAFF. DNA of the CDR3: TGTGCCAGCAGTCAGGGGGCGCGGACTGAAGCTTTCTTT.

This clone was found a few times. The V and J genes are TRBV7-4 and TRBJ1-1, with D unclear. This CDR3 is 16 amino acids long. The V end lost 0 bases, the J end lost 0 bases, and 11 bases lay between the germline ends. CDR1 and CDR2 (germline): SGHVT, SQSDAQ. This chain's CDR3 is CASSLARGQMNTEAFF. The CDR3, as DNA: TGTGCCAGCAGCTTAGCTCGCGGTCAGATGAACACTGAAGCTTTCTTT.

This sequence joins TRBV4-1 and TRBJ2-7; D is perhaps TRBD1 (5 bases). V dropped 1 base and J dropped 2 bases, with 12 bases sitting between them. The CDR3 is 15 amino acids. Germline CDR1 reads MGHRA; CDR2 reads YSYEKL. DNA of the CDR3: TGCGCCAGCAGCCAAGCCCAGGGCGCGACCTACGAGCAGTACTTC. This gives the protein CASSQAQGATYEQYF.

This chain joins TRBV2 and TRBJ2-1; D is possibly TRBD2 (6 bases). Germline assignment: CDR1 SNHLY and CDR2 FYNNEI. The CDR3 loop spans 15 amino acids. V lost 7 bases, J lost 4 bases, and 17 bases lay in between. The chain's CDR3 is CASKEDGSGYNEQFF. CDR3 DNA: TGTGCCAGCAAAGAGGACGGGAGCGGGTACAATGAGCAGTTCTTC.

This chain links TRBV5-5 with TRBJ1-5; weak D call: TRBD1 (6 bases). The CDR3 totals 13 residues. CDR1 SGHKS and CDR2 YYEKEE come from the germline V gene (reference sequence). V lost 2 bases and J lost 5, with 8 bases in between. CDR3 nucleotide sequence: TGTGCCAGCAGCTTACAGGGCGATCAGCCCCAGCATTTT. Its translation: CASSLQGDQPQHF.

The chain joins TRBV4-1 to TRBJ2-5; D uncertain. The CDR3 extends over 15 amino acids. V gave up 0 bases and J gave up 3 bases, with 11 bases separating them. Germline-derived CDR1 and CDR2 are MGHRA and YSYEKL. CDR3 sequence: CASSQDSDTEETQYF. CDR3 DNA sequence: TGCGCCAGCAGCCAAGATAGTGACACAGAAGAGACCCAGTACTTC.

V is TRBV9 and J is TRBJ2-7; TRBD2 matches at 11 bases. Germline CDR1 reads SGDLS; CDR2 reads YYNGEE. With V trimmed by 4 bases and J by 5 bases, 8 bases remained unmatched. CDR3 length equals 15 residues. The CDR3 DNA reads TGTGCCAGCAGCCCCTTAGCGGGAGGGCCCAACGAGCAGTACTTC. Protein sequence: CASSPLAGGPNEQYF.

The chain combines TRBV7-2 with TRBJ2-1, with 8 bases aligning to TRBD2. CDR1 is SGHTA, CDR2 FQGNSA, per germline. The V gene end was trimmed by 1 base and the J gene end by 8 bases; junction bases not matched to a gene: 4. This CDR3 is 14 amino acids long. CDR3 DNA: TGTGCCAGCAGCTTAGAGCGGGAGAAGTATGAGCAGTTCTTC. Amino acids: CASSLEREKYEQFF.

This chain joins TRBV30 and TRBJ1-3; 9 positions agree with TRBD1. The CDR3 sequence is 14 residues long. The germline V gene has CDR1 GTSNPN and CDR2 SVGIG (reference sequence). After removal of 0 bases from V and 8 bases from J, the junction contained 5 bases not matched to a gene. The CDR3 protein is CAWSVTGQGYTIYF. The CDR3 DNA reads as TGTGCCTGGAGTGTAACGGGACAGGGCTACACCATATATTTT.

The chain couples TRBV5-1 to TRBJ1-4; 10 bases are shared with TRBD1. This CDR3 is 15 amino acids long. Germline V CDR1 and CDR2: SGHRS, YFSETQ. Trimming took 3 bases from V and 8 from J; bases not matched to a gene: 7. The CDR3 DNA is TGCGCCAGCAGCTACCGGACAGGGGGTTACGAAAAACTGTTTTTT. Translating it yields CASSYRTGGYEKLFF.